Listed here are 2 T cell receptor beta chains from one sample, sequenced in a study of vaccination and CD4 T cells after COVID-19. CD4+ T cells that had been cultured provided DNA sequenced with the Oncomine TCR Beta short-read assay. From the PCR reads, TCRdb called clonotypes with MiXCR, one entry per CDR3 protein. Here the sample spans 20,000 to 25,000 distinct CDR3 sequences, less than 40% being singletons. These TCRs are of unknown antigen specificity. Time point defined: late sampling 161 to 241 days after vaccination in a few convalescent patients. The treatment is: approximately nine-day PBMC culture with coronavirus spike peptide pools or control peptides (ViraFEST assay). The sample in question was CD4+ T cells from blood, cultured in vitro, obtained about 7 months after SARS-CoV-2 vaccination. The receptors derive from a human donor who had recovered from COVID-19.

This chain joins TRBV7-3 and TRBJ1-1, with 7 bases aligning to TRBD1. V shed 4 bases, J shed 0 bases, and the junction held 2 bases outside the gene matches. The CDR3 covers 14 residues. CDR1 SGHTA and CDR2 FQGTGA come from the germline V gene. The CDR3 spells CASSSQGVNTEAFF. CDR3 bases: TGTGCCAGCAGCTCCCAGGGGGTGAACACTGAAGCTTTCTTT. Based on the CDR3 plus reference TRBV7-3 and TRBJ1-1, the full variable domain is GAGVSQTPSNKVTEKGKYVELRCDPISGHTALYWYRQSLGQGPEFLIYFQGTGAADDSGLPNDRFFAVRPEGSVSTLKIQRTERGDSAVYLCASSSQGVNTEAFFGQGTRLTVV.

The chain combines TRBV29-1 with TRBJ2-5, with D possibly matching TRBD2 (5 bases). Germline lookup yields CDR1 SQVTM and CDR2 ANQGSEA. The CDR3 runs to 14 residues. V was clipped by 3 bases and J by 5 bases, with 16 bases between them. In DNA form, the CDR3 reads TGCAGCGTTGAGATGGTAGCGCGTGGGGAGACCCAGTACTTC. Its protein product is CSVEMVARGETQYF.